This T cell receptor (beta chain) is drawn from a study of blood T cell repertoires in COVID-19. In Seattle, patients joined the study during active infection and were tracked longitudinally. In germline, CDR1 is SQVTM, CDR2 ANQGSEA. The CDR3 contains 12 residues. The ends lost 1 base at V and 11 bases at J; junction bases unmatched: 1. Authors' processing steps: Amplification from reference gene primers served as the basis for estimated nucleated cell counts. The method was immunoSEQ multiplex PCR; TCRdb's version includes in-frame clones alone and lacks a portion of them. D and trimming were read from the DNA, whereas the V and J calls and clone size are those reported in that table. The sample holds about 220,000 clones; more than 75% are singletons and the top ten take 5.2%.

The sequence was obtained from a woman aged 70 to 79 with COVID-19, enrolled during active disease. Sequenced: peripheral blood. The V and J genes are TRBV29-1 and TRBJ1-4, with 10 bases that match TRBD1. The CDR3: CSVEGTGGKLFF. CDR3 sequence (DNA): TGCAGCGTTGAAGGGACAGGGGGGAAACTGTTTTTT.